The clone carrying this T cell receptor (beta chain) was counted many times. Its antigen is still unknown. These data come from a study of metastatic and nonmetastatic thyroid tumors. Overall study findings and caveats: Benign nodules were reported to have significantly lower TCR beta diversity than malignant thyroid tumors, in blood and tumor.

The CDR3 is 16 residues long. Per germline, CDR1 PRHDT and CDR2 FYEKMQ (reference sequence). Trimming removed 0 bases from V and 0 bases from J, with 12 bases in between. Using MiXCR, TCRdb re-called clones from the PCR reads. Altogether 25,000 to 30,000 clones are present, less than 25% being singletons, with the ten largest covering about 30%. No patient received treatment before thyroid surgery. J is TRBJ2-7 and V is TRBV13; D unresolved. The clonotype was recovered from a male donor with papillary thyroid cancer or a benign thyroid nodule (not recorded which). Some clones in this sample may be carry-over from other donors' samples. Sequenced material: blood. The CDR3 region has the DNA TGTGCCAGCAGCTTAGGTCCGGCAGGCCTCTCCTACGAGCAGTACTTC. This codes for CASSLGPAGLSYEQYF.